Each of the 5 T cell receptor beta chains below was sequenced from the same sample in a study of identical twins. MiXCR was run by TCRdb on the 5' RACE reads, yielding one entry per CDR3 protein. The profile covers fewer than 250,000 distinct CDR3 sequences, with roughly 15% appearing a single time and 40% taken by the ten largest. The data also belong to a second study, concerning T cells expressing NK-cell markers.

Material for sequencing was CD8+ T cells sorted from blood. The receptor set was obtained from a woman younger than 30 in good health.

This rearrangement joins TRBV3-1 to TRBJ2-2; D gene uncertain. V shed 0 bases and J shed 5 bases, with 10 bases lying between them. From germline, CDR1 is LGHDT and CDR2 YNNKEL (reference sequence). The CDR3 sequence is 15 residues long. Written as DNA, the CDR3 is TGTGCCAGCAGCCAAGATCGCTGGGGTACCGGGGAGCTGTTTTTT. Its protein is CASSQDRWGTGELFF.

This clonotype was seen more than once but under ten times. V and J are TRBV20-1 and TRBJ2-7; 8 nucleotides agree with TRBD1. The trim removed 1 base at V and 1 base at J, leaving 6 bases unmatched. CDR3 length: 15 amino acids. Germline V gene lookup returns CDR1 DFQATT and CDR2 SNEGSKA (reference sequence). The CDR3 region is CSARVDRGVSYEQYF. CDR3 nucleotide sequence: TGCAGTGCTAGAGTAGACAGGGGCGTTTCCTACGAGCAGTACTTC.

The chain is built from TRBV12-3 or TRBV12-4 and TRBJ1-6; 7 bases map to TRBD1. V shed 5 bases and J 7 bases; nucleotides not matched to a gene: 2. This CDR3 has 13 residues. CDR3 sequence reads: CASSLTGNSPLHF. The DNA of the CDR3 is TGTGCCAGCAGTCTGACAGGGAATTCACCCCTCCACTTT.

The V gene is TRBV12-3 or TRBV12-4, the J gene TRBJ1-1, with 10 bases lining up with TRBD1. The J segment lost 4 bases and the V segment lost 1 base, leaving 3 bases of the junction unmatched. The CDR3 loop spans 15 amino acids. The DNA for the CDR3 is TGTGCCAGCAGTTTAGGGACAGGGGGGATCACTGAAGCTTTCTTT. Translating it yields CASSLGTGGITEAFF.

This clonotype has more than one count but fewer than ten. The chain employs TRBV19 and TRBJ1-1; a possible D gene is TRBD1 (6 bases). The V gene lost 3 bases and the J gene lost 3 bases, with 17 bases spanning the gap. There are 16 residues in the CDR3. The germline V gene has CDR1 LNHDA and CDR2 SQIVND (reference sequence). The CDR3 loop reads CASSIATRGGDTEAFF. Written as DNA, the CDR3 is TGTGCCAGTAGTATCGCCACGAGGGGGGGGGACACTGAAGCTTTCTTT.